The entry that follows covers one T cell receptor beta chain sequence. Antigen unknown. This sample is part of a study of blood T cells in healthy people across ages. Regarding the study as a whole: Comparison with aged donors showed that long-lived donors had more naive CD4+ cells and higher diversity.

The germline V and J ends were trimmed by 6 bases and 3 bases, with 21 bases remaining between them. CDR3 length: 17 amino acids. Through a sample-barcoded 5' primer and a J-beta primer mix, a second PCR was run for roughly 6 to 12 cycles. MiXCR, run by TCRdb on the 5' RACE reads, gives a single entry per CDR3 protein. The sample contains 950,000 to 1,200,000 distinct CDR3 sequences, 30% to 40% of which appear only once. The chain uses TRBV12-3 or TRBV12-4 and TRBJ1-5, with D unclear. The receptor comes from a man younger than 35 in good health. Sequenced: blood. This CDR3 is CASSSTRGGGNNQPQHF. CDR3 nucleotide sequence: TGTGCCAGCAGCTCTACACGGGGAGGTGGGAACAATCAGCCCCAGCATTTT.